Following are 16 T cell receptor beta chains from one sample sequenced in a study of T-cell memory formation after mild COVID-19. TCRdb independently ran MiXCR on the 5' RACE reads; one entry per CDR3 protein. The sample holds 400,000 or so distinct CDR3 sequences, around 18% seen once. The sequenced sample consisted of PBMCs or a T cell subset sorted from them (not recorded which). The receptors stem from an adult woman who had mild COVID-19 (a few samples of this study predate the infection). Cell type and time point are not known.

This clonotype was found many times. The gene calls are TRBV5-1 and TRBJ1-1, with TRBD1 matching over 7 bases. The CDR3 has 16 residues. Germline loops: CDR1 SGHRS, CDR2 YFSETQ. V trimming: 3 bases; J trimming: 2 bases; junction bases outside the gene matches: 10. The CDR3 sequence: CASSSGQAYPNTEAFF. For the CDR3, the DNA is TGCGCCAGCAGCTCAGGACAGGCCTACCCTAACACTGAAGCTTTCTTT.

This clonotype was seen more than once but under ten times. CDR3 region: CASSSQGGVWNTEAFF. CDR3 DNA sequence: TGTGCCAGCAGTTCACAGGGGGGGGTATGGAACACTGAAGCTTTCTTT. The rearrangement links TRBV27 to TRBJ1-1, with TRBD1 matching 8 bases. This CDR3 contains 16 residues. Germline V gives CDR1 MNHEY, CDR2 SMNVEV (reference sequence). J was trimmed by 1 base and V by 4 bases; bases with no gene match: 8.

This clonotype was seen a single time. The DNA for the CDR3 is TGTGCCAGCAGCTCCGGGGGTGGTGGAGGGCCTCAAGATACGCAGTATTTT. Translating it yields CASSSGGGGGPQDTQYF. V usage is TRBV7-9 and J usage is TRBJ2-3, with a weak D call TRBD2 (6 bases). The length of the CDR3 is 17 residues. Deletions cut 4 bases from V and 5 bases from J, with 22 bases between. Germline V CDR1 and CDR2: SEHNR, FQNEAQ (reference sequence).

This clonotype appeared a few times. The V call is TRBV7-8, the J call TRBJ1-1, with D possibly TRBD1 on 6 matching bases. This CDR3 comprises 17 residues. CDR1 and CDR2 from the germline V gene are SGHVS and FQNEAQ. V dropped 0 bases and J dropped 3 bases, with 17 bases sitting between them. The CDR3 sequence is CASSLARGFLRDTEAFF. The CDR3 DNA reads TGTGCCAGCAGCTTAGCCAGGGGCTTCTTAAGGGACACTGAAGCTTTCTTT.

This sequence joins TRBV5-6 and TRBJ2-1; D ambiguous. The CDR3 spans 15 residues. Trimming pared 2 bases from V and 2 bases from J, leaving 11 bases between. Germline assignment: CDR1 SGHDT and CDR2 YYEEEE. The CDR3: CASSFFQQPYNEQFF. The CDR3 nucleotides read TGTGCCAGCAGCTTCTTTCAGCAGCCCTACAATGAGCAGTTCTTC.

This clonotype was seen more than once but under ten times. J is TRBJ2-3 and V is TRBV9; D may be TRBD1 (5 bases). The V and J ends lost 4 bases and 2 bases respectively, with 14 bases between them. Germline-derived CDR1 and CDR2 are SGDLS and YYNGEE. The CDR3 is made up of 15 amino acids. CDR3 region: CASSPKGRPTDTQYF. The CDR3 DNA follows: TGTGCCAGCAGCCCGAAGGGGCGCCCCACAGATACGCAGTATTTT.

V and J are TRBV2 and TRBJ2-2, with D tentatively TRBD2 (5 bases). The CDR3 loop spans 16 amino acids. Germline CDR1 SNHLY, CDR2 FYNNEI. Trimming left V 4 bases short and J 4 bases short, with 16 bases between. The CDR3: CASSARRDFGTGELFF. CDR3 in DNA: TGTGCCAGCAGTGCAAGACGGGATTTTGGCACCGGGGAGCTGTTTTTT.

The chain is built from TRBV12-3 or TRBV12-4 and TRBJ2-1; 9 bases map to TRBD1. This CDR3 contains 15 residues. The V segment lost 2 bases and the J segment 5 bases; nucleotides outside the gene matches: 4. The CDR3 loop is CASSLSRDRDNEQFF. CDR3 sequence (DNA): TGTGCCAGCAGTTTATCACGGGACAGGGACAATGAGCAGTTCTTC.

This clonotype was found a few times. The rearrangement joins TRBV7-9 to TRBJ2-5; D not certain. Germline V gene data show CDR1 as SEHNR and CDR2 as FQNEAQ (reference sequence). The CDR3 is made up of 15 amino acids. Trimming removed 1 base from V and 5 bases from J, with 14 bases in between. CDR3 bases: TGTGCCAGCAGCTTAGGGAAGACCCGTGGTGAGACCCAGTACTTC. It specifies CASSLGKTRGETQYF.

In its sample, this clonotype was seen a few times. The V and J genes are TRBV7-2 and TRBJ2-7, with 8 bases matching TRBD2. There are 14 residues in the CDR3. V shed 1 base, J shed 7 bases, and the junction held 6 bases outside the gene matches. Germline values: CDR1 SGHTA, CDR2 FQGNSA. CDR3 coding DNA: TGTGCCAGCAGCTTAGTTCCGGGAGGGGGTGAGCAGTACTTC. Protein product: CASSLVPGGGEQYF.

The table lists this clonotype with a few counts. The rearrangement uses TRBV12-3 or TRBV12-4 and TRBJ2-3, with D perhaps matching TRBD1 or TRBD2 (5 bases each). The CDR3 has 14 amino acids. V lost 4 bases and J lost 2, with 10 bases in between. CDR3: CASSWQGDTDTQYF. CDR3 bases: TGTGCCAGCAGTTGGCAGGGAGACACAGATACGCAGTATTTT.

The V call is TRBV20-1, the J call TRBJ2-7, with D maybe TRBD2 (5 bases). The CDR3 runs to 13 residues. Germline CDR1 is DFQATT and CDR2 is SNEGSKA (reference sequence). V dropped 0 bases and J dropped 6 bases, with 12 bases sitting between them. CDR3 amino acids: CSAREVLAPEQYF. Written as DNA, the CDR3 is TGCAGTGCTAGAGAAGTCCTAGCCCCCGAGCAGTACTTC.

V gene TRBV20-1 combines with J gene TRBJ1-1; D ambiguous. V gave up 1 base and J gave up 4 bases, with 10 bases separating them. The length of the CDR3 is 13 residues. Germline loops: CDR1 DFQATT, CDR2 SNEGSKA (reference sequence). The CDR3 protein is CSARVPGVTEAFF. In nucleotides, the CDR3 is TGCAGTGCTAGAGTGCCCGGGGTCACTGAAGCTTTCTTT.

Here the CDR3 DNA reads TGTGCCAGCAGCTCCTGGGCGGATGAGCAGTTCTTC. This codes for CASSSWADEQFF. J is TRBJ2-1 and V is TRBV3-1; D not resolved. The ends were cut back, 5 bases at V and 8 bases at J, with 10 bases in the middle. Germline-derived CDR1 and CDR2 are LGHDT and YNNKEL (reference sequence). This CDR3 spans 12 amino acids.

The chain joins TRBV9 to TRBJ2-1, with 9 bases lining up with TRBD2. The germline V gene encodes CDR1 SGDLS and CDR2 YYNGEE. The CDR3 is 16 amino acids. The V segment lost 0 bases and the J segment 8 bases; nucleotides outside the gene matches: 9. CDR3 coding DNA: TGTGCCAGCAGCGTAGCGGCTAGCGGGGAAATCTATGAGCAGTTCTTC. This gives the protein CASSVAASGEIYEQFF.

This clonotype was detected many times. V and J are TRBV3-1 and TRBJ2-7; 9 bases align to TRBD2. The germline V gene encodes CDR1 LGHDT and CDR2 YNNKEL (reference sequence). J gave up 0 bases and V 4 bases, and 1 base lay outside the gene matches. The CDR3 covers 14 residues. CDR3 loop: CASSLAGVSYEQYF. Here the CDR3 DNA reads TGTGCCAGCAGCCTAGCGGGGGTCTCCTACGAGCAGTACTTC.